This TCR beta chain stems from a study of blood T cell repertoires in COVID-19 (dated by TCRdb to 2020 to 2022). Turning to the overall study: Samples from collaborators originated in the United States, Italy and Spain and spanned both the acute and convalescent phases of COVID-19. Samples were obtained from the ongoing ImmuneRACE study (first 160 participants) and from approximately 1,200 subjects provided by 6 global collaborators. The repertoires were made available in a free public database intended to serve as a resource for research on the immune response to SARS-CoV-2. The prospective study material was composed of cDNA or gDNA derived from T cells, B-cell-depleted T cells, or PBMCs. Where available, HLA class I and class II types were taken from metadata supplied by the sample provider and were not determined by assay-based typing. Deeply sampled blood TCRbeta repertoires from subjects exposed to, actively infected with, or recovered from COVID-19 were included in the dataset. Nearly every sample came with metadata listing a de-identified subject ID, COVID-19 status, age in years and sex. Study-level results and caveats: How much clinical and demographic metadata was included differed by source and by participant, and the metadata was provided uncurated.

The immunoSEQ Assay, a bias-controlled multiplex PCR, was used to amplify TCRbeta CDR3 regions from genomic DNA. The source study handled its data this way. Within the assay, amplification of reference gene primers was used to estimate how many nucleated cells each sample contained. To quantify the absolute abundance of each unique TCRbeta CDR3 rearrangement, sequence reads were collapsed and filtered. For each sample, productive Simpson clonality was calculated as the square root of Simpson's diversity index over productive rearrangements. Sourced from immuneACCESS, this table was stored by TCRdb with only in-frame sequences that have V and J called. A share of the clones is absent; for the studies checked, an unresolved V gene accounts for under half, and the remainder has no known explanation. The V and J calls and clone size come from that table; D and trimming were worked out from the DNA. Recorded for this sample are 150,000 to 200,000 clones; about 80% of them occurred a single time. Approximately 9% of the sample is taken by the ten largest.

Each collaborating institution followed its own protocols to collect whole blood in K2EDTA tubes. For TCRbeta analysis, collaborator samples were shipped as frozen whole blood, as isolated PBMCs, or as DNA extracted from either sample type. CDR1 KGHDR and CDR2 SFDVKD are derived from the germline V gene. Relative to germline, V is 5 bases shorter and J is 0 bases shorter, with 11 bases between their ends. Measured from the cysteine to the phenylalanine, the CDR3 is 15 residues long. The DNA shown is the 45-base CDR3, in frame from base 1. As concerns this clone: This clone's antigen is unknown. No much larger clone exists at a distance of one base, and base qualities are not known.

The specimen sequenced was peripheral blood. The TCR sequence derives from a woman between 50 and 59 years old with active or convalescent COVID-19. This chain is built from TRBV24-1 and TRBJ2-3; the D segment could be TRBD1, given 6 matching bases. The nucleotides read TGTGCCACCAGTGTTACAGGGTTCAGCACAGATACGCAGTATTTT. It is translated as CATSVTGFSTDTQYF.